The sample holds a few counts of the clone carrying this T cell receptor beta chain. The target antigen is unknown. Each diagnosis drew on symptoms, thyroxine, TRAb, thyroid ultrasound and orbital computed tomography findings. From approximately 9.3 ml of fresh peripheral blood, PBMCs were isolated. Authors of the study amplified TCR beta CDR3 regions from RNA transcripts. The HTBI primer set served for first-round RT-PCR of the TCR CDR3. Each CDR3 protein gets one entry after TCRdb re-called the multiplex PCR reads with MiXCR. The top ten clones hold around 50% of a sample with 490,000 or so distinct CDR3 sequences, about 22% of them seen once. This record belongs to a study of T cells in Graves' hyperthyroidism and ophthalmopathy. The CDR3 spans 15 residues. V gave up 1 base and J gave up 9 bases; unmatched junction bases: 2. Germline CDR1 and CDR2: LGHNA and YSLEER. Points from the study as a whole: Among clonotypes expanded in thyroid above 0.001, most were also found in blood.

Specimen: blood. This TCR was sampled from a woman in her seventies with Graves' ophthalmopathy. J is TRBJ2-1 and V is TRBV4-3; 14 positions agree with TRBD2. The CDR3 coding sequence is TGCGCCAGCAGCCAAGGACTAGCGGGAGGGGGTGAGCAGTTCTTC. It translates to CASSQGLAGGGEQFF.